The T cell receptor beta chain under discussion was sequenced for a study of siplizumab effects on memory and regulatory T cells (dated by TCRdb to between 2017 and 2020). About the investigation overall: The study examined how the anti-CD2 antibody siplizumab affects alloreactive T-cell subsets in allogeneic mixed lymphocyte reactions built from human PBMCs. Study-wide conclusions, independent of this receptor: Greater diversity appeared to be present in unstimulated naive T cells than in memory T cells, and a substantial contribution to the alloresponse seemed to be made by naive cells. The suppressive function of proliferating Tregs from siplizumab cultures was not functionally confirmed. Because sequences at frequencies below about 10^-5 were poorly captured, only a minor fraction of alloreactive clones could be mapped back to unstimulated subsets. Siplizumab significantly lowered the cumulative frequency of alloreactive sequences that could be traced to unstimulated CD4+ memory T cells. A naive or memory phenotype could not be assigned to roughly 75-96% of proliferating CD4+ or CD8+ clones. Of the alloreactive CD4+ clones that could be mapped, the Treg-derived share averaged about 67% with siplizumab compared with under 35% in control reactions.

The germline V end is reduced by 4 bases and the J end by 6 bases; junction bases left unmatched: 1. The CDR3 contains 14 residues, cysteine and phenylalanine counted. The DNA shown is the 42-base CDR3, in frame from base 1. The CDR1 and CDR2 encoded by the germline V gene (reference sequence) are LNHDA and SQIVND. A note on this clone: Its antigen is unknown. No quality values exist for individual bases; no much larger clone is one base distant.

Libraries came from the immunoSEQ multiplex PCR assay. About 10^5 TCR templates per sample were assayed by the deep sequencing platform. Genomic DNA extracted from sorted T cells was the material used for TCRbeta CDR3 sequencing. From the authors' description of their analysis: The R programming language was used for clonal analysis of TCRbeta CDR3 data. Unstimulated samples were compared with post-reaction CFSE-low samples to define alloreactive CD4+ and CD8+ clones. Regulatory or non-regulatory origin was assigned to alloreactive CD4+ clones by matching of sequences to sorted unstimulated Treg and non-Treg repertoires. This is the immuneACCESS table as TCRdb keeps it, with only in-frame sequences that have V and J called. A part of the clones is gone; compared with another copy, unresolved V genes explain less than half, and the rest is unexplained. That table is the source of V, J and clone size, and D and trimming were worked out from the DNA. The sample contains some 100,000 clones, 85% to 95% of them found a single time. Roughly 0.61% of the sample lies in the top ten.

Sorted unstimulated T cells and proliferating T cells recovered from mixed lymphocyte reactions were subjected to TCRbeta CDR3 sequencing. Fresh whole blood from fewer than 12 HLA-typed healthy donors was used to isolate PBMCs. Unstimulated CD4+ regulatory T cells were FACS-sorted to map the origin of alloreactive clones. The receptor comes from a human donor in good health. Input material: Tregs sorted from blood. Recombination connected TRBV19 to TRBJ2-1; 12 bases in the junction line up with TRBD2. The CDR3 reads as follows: CASSRLAGANEQFF. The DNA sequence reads TGTGCCAGTAGTAGACTAGCGGGAGCCAATGAGCAGTTCTTC.